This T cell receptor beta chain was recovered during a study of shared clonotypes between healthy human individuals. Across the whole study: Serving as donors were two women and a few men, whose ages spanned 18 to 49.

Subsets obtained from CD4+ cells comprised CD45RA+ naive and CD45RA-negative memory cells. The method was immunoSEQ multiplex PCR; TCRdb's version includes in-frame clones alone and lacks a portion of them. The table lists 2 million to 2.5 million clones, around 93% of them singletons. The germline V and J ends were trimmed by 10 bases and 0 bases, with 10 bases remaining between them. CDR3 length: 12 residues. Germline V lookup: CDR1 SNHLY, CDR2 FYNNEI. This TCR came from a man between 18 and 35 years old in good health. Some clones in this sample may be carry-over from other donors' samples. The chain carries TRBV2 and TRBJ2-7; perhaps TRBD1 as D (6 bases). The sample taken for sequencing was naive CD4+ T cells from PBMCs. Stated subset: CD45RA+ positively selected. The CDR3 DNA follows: TGTGCCACAGAGACAGGCTCCTACGAGCAGTACTTC. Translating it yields CATETGSYEQYF.